This TCR beta chain was observed in a study of yellow fever vaccine responses in identical twins (dated by TCRdb to 2017 to 2018). With regard to the full study: In identical twins, the study followed T cell clones that responded to the vaccine with precision.

Findings and caveats that apply to the study as a whole: According to the authors, the vaccine-induced T cell response in identical twins seemed to be partly convergent and partly specific to each individual.

In the case of this clonotype: It has no known antigen specificity. No much larger clone is present one base from it, and per-base qualities are unavailable.

Based on the germline V gene, the CDR1 and CDR2 sequences are SQVTM and ANQGSEA. The CDR3 covers 13 residues, taking in both the cysteine and the phenylalanine. Kept here is only the CDR3 DNA, which spans 39 bases and is read in frame from base 1. The junction shows trimming of 6 bases on V and 7 bases on J, plus 16 bases between the germline ends. Libraries were constructed by RT-PCR. Sequencer: Illumina HiSeq 2500. TCRdb reran the public reads through fastp at Q25 and MiXCR, keeping productive beta chains. Rows are unified per CDR3 protein, each entry keeping the most common DNA and genes. This sample holds a few thousand distinct CDR3 sequences; about 85% were observed only once. 2.9% of the sample is taken by the ten largest.

The receptor was derived from a woman aged 18-29 years who received the yellow fever vaccine. Donor details come from another sample of the same person, matched by shared clones. In this chain, TRBV29-1 is recombined with TRBJ2-4, with a tentative D call of TRBD1 or TRBD2, each matching 5 bases. The sequenced sample was T cells from blood (PBMCs), unsorted or a sorted subset (not recorded which), obtained before or after yellow fever vaccination (not recorded which). The DNA sequence is TGCAGCGTCTCATCCCCATGGGGGAACATTCAGTACTTC. The translation is CSVSSPWGNIQYF.